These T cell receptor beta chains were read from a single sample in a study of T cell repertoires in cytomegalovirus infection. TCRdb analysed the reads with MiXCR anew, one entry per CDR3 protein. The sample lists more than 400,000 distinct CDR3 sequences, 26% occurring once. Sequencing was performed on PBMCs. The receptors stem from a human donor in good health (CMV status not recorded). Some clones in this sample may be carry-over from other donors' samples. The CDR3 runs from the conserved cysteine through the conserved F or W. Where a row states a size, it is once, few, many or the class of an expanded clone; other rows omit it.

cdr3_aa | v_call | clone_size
CAISESSLGNEQFF | TRBV10-3 | .
CASAQDSGADTQYF | TRBV7-8 | many
CASSEAPGLTDTQYF | TRBV6-1 | many
CASSRQGAVTEAFF | TRBV27 | once
CASSISMVEAFF | TRBV11-3 | few
CASSYPQGAWGTDTQYF | TRBV6-6 | .
CASSLSRQMNTEAFF | TRBV12-3/TRBV12-4 | .
CASTPSGQGGGTEAFF | TRBV28 | .
CSASRGHGLTGNTIYF | TRBV20-1 | .
CASSSPLFSIARSFDNEQFF | TRBV11-3 | .
CASSYSAGWTEAFF | TRBV6-2/TRBV6-3 | .
CASSQLAGEGNEQYF | TRBV7-6 | .
CATSDWERGTDTQYF | TRBV24-1 | .
CSAPLVGGHGYTF | TRBV20-1 | few
CASSYSGATTEAFF | TRBV6-5 | many
CASRGQAYTEAFF | TRBV12-3/TRBV12-4 | .
CASNYRGQETQYF | TRBV5-4 | few
CSARLTTNEKLFF | TRBV20-1 | .
CASSQDRAPYEKLFF | TRBV27 | few
CASSTNQGTQETQYF | TRBV7-6 | .
CASSLSAFQGAISGANVLTF | TRBV27 | few
CASSFRVEGEQFF | TRBV12-3/TRBV12-4 | many
CASSQEPAWGKLFF | TRBV3-1 | .
CASRGQKGLAGLNTGELFF | TRBV7-8 | many
CASSFLQLPNEQFF | TRBV12-3/TRBV12-4 | few
CASSGSGSGYEQYF | TRBV19 | few
CAIFSGATEAFF | TRBV10-3 | .
CASSHGQPGGRPQHF | TRBV19 | few
CASNRDPYNEQFF | TRBV6-2/TRBV6-3 | few
CASSPLGLALTDTQYF | TRBV27 | few
CASSPYGQGMNTQYF | TRBV19 | .
CASSYSRASSYNEQFF | TRBV6-2/TRBV6-3 | few
CASSPIRADYYNEQFF | TRBV12-3/TRBV12-4 | .
CASSALLAKNIQYF | TRBV7-3 | .
CASSKAGPLSEKLFF | TRBV7-2 | few
CASSSTRTPRDTQYF | TRBV5-5 | .
CGSTQNYGYTF | TRBV19 | .
CASSLDRREETQYF | TRBV7-2 | .
CASSIQSNTGELFF | TRBV19 | .
CATKAPGQNTGELFF | TRBV24-1 | .
CASSEAPGKGSGELFF | TRBV2 | .
CASSYDPNTEAFF | TRBV6-2/TRBV6-3 | .
CASSLSGAGREQFF | TRBV7-9 | few
CAWRRFLSGQSSYGYTF | TRBV30 | .
CASSRTLRRDENSGNTIYF | TRBV7-2 | many
CASSKTSGSNYEQYF | TRBV7-2 | .
CAWSVLAAANTGELFF | TRBV30 | few
CASGTGLAGGNYGTGELFF | TRBV12-5 | .
CAWSPGRETQYF | TRBV30 | .
CASSNQPYTQYF | TRBV7-9 | .
CASSFSRTYEQYF | TRBV27 | .
CASSYSMTDKNIQYF | TRBV6-2/TRBV6-3 | .
CASSLASTAKRGDTQYF | TRBV12-3/TRBV12-4 | .